Listed below are T cell receptor beta chains from one sample, sequenced in a study of cytomegalovirus exposure and HLA in healthy donors. Some clones are missing from TCRdb's copy, which holds only in-frame ones; the method was immunoSEQ multiplex PCR. The sample lists 150,000 to 200,000 clones; roughly 80% were seen once. Sequenced: PBMCs. Source of these receptors: a woman aged 45-60 years in good health and CMV-seronegative. CDR3s leave out the opening cysteine and the closing phenylalanine or tryptophan. The order of the fields is V gene, J gene, D gene, CDR3 length, CDR3 protein. A D gene is named only where the DNA matches it firmly.

>TRBV7-9|TRBJ2-3|NA|14
ASSFGSSTSTDTQY
>TRBV25-1|TRBJ2-2|TRBD1|16
ASSELKGAIGNTGELF
>TRBV4-1|TRBJ2-2|TRBD2|15
ASSPDPGLASLGELF
>TRBV19|TRBJ1-2|NA|11
ASSMELNYGYT
>TRBV19|TRBJ1-4|NA|13
ASSRWDSDNEKLF
>TRBV7-2|TRBJ1-2|NA|13
ASSPRLTANYGYT
>TRBV6-5|TRBJ1-6|TRBD1|13
ASSQTGGLNSPLH
>TRBV7-8|TRBJ2-3|TRBD2|13
ASSSWLAGGDTQY
>TRBV28|TRBJ1-3|TRBD1|13
ASSLQGAVGNTIY
>TRBV2|TRBJ1-3|NA|12
ASSEREGGNTIY
>TRBV5-1|TRBJ2-7|TRBD1|14
ASSPPRTGSSYEQY
>TRBV28|TRBJ2-7|TRBD2|13
ASSSGLASSYEQY
>TRBV19|TRBJ2-3|NA|14
ASSPPEGGSTDTQY
>TRBV18|TRBJ2-2|NA|16
ASSPVLGVRTNTGELF
>TRBV28|TRBJ2-7|TRBD2|13
ASRLKLAGINEQY
>TRBV29-1|TRBJ2-3|NA|11
SVESGSTDTQY
>TRBV19|TRBJ2-7|NA|14
ASSIVQAGRAYEQY
>TRBV6-5|TRBJ1-6|TRBD1|13
ASSIGDRDHSPLH
>TRBV7-2|TRBJ2-7|NA|11
ASSFQTEYEQY
>TRBV15|TRBJ1-2|TRBD1|13
ATSPSDRVGYGYT
>TRBV5-5|TRBJ1-2|TRBD1|14
ASSGVRDRGNYGYT
>TRBV5-1|TRBJ2-7|NA|14
ASSLDGQWALREQY
>TRBV18|TRBJ1-1|NA|12
ASSKPGEDTEAF
>TRBV18|TRBJ2-7|NA|10
ASSMVRDEQY
>TRBV6-5|TRBJ1-5|NA|13
ASRSSGGYNQPQH
>TRBV30|TRBJ2-3|NA|10
AWGAFGDTQY
>TRBV5-6|TRBJ2-2|NA|12
ASSLGGGTGELF